This is a list of T cell receptor beta chains from one sample in a study of blood T cell repertoires in COVID-19. Some clones are missing from TCRdb's copy, which holds only in-frame ones; the method was immunoSEQ multiplex PCR. Among about 160,000 clones listed, roughly 80% were seen once. Sequenced sample: peripheral blood. The receptors here all came from a man aged 70-80 years with acute or convalescent COVID-19. The CDR3 runs from the conserved cysteine through the conserved F or W. Each record gives: V gene, D gene, J gene, clone size, CDR3 protein, CDR3 DNA. A D gene is named only where the DNA matches it firmly. Clone size appears in some rows only: once, few, many, or a class for an expanded clone.

>TRBV19|TRBD1|TRBJ1-2|-
CASSTDRESGYTF
TGTGCCAGTAGCACGGACAGGGAAAGCGGCTACACCTTC
>TRBV6-5|-|TRBJ1-1|-
CATAGAEPKNTEAFF
TGTGCGACCGCAGGGGCAGAGCCCAAAAACACTGAAGCTTTCTTT
>TRBV24-1|-|TRBJ2-3|-
CATSEAGGLDTQYF
TGTGCCACCAGTGAAGCAGGGGGGTTGGATACGCAGTATTTT
>TRBV9|-|TRBJ2-3|once
CASSVGRGGGDTQYF
TGTGCCAGCAGCGTAGGCCGGGGAGGGGGAGATACGCAGTATTTT
>TRBV14|TRBD2|TRBJ2-1|few
CASSPGLAESSYNEQFF
TGTGCCAGCAGCCCGGGACTAGCGGAAAGCTCCTACAATGAGCAGTTCTTC
>TRBV16|-|TRBJ1-1|-
CASSQSQGWGTEAFF
TGTGCCAGCAGCCAATCGCAGGGCTGGGGAACTGAAGCTTTCTTT
>TRBV7-2|-|TRBJ2-7|-
CASSLEALNYEQYF
TGTGCCAGCAGCTTAGAAGCCCTAAACTACGAGCAGTACTTC
>TRBV24-1|-|TRBJ2-5|-
CATSDLGTQNQETQYF
TGTGCCACCAGTGATTTGGGGACACAGAACCAAGAGACCCAGTACTTC
>TRBV6-4|TRBD1|TRBJ1-6|-
CASSEGTASSPLHF
TGTGCCAGCAGTGAAGGGACAGCATCCTCACCCCTCCACTTT
>TRBV12-3/TRBV12-4|-|TRBJ2-1|few
CASSHSGEQFF
TGTGCCAGCAGTCACAGCGGGGAGCAGTTCTTC
>TRBV4-3|-|TRBJ1-5|few
CASSQTVNQPQHF
TGCGCCAGCAGCCAGACAGTCAATCAGCCCCAGCATTTT
>TRBV7-2|TRBD1|TRBJ1-2|few
CASSPTGAANYGYTF
TGTGCCAGCAGCCCGACAGGGGCGGCTAACTATGGCTACACCTTC
>TRBV12-3/TRBV12-4|TRBD1|TRBJ2-7|once
CASRPGQGYEQYF
TGTGCCAGCAGGCCGGGACAGGGCTACGAGCAGTACTTC
>TRBV7-8|-|TRBJ1-5|-
CASSPGGSNQPQHF
TGTGCCAGCAGCCCCGGGGGGAGCAATCAGCCCCAGCATTTT
>TRBV7-3|TRBD2|TRBJ2-1|-
CASSLTVAGINEQFF
TGTGCCAGCAGCTTAACAGTAGCGGGAATCAATGAGCAGTTCTTC
>TRBV29-1|TRBD1|TRBJ2-1|-
CSVGRQGVNEQFF
TGCAGCGTTGGGCGACAGGGTGTCAATGAGCAGTTCTTC
>TRBV28|-|TRBJ2-4|-
CASSATSLLAKNIQYF
TGTGCCAGCAGTGCCACTAGTCTCCTAGCCAAAAACATTCAGTACTTC
>TRBV24-1|TRBD1|TRBJ2-6|-
CATSEVTGPGANVLTF
TGTGCCACCAGTGAGGTGACAGGGCCCGGGGCCAACGTCCTGACTTTC
>TRBV3-1/TRBV3-2|-|TRBJ1-5|-
CASSQGSGTGYQPQHF
TGTGCCAGCAGCCAAGGATCCGGGACTGGGTATCAGCCCCAGCATTTT
>TRBV19|TRBD1|TRBJ2-5|many
CASRVQGGSSETQYF
TGTGCCAGTAGGGTACAGGGGGGCTCTTCTGAGACCCAGTACTTC
>TRBV9|TRBD2|TRBJ2-1|-
CASSPQGLAASYNEQFF
TGTGCCAGCAGCCCCCAGGGACTAGCGGCCTCCTACAATGAGCAGTTCTTC
>TRBV7-2|-|TRBJ2-5|-
CASSLFQKETQYF
TGTGCCAGCAGCTTATTTCAGAAAGAGACCCAGTACTTC
>TRBV10-1|TRBD1|TRBJ1-6|-
CASRGQGNSPLHF
TGCGCCAGCAGGGGACAGGGGAATTCACCCCTCCACTTT
>TRBV2|-|TRBJ1-2|-
CASSENQGIYGYTF
TGTGCCAGCAGTGAAAACCAGGGGATCTATGGCTACACCTTC
>TRBV5-1|-|TRBJ2-1|-
CASSQARGSSYNEQFF
TGCGCCAGCAGCCAAGCGAGGGGGTCGTCCTACAATGAGCAGTTCTTC
>TRBV10-3|TRBD1|TRBJ1-1|-
CAIKSRTGITEAFF
TGTGCCATCAAAAGTCGGACAGGGATCACTGAAGCTTTCTTT
>TRBV7-2|TRBD2|TRBJ2-7|-
CASLLSGRTSYEQYF
TGTGCCAGTCTTCTTAGCGGGAGAACCTCCTACGAGCAGTACTTC
>TRBV19|TRBD1|TRBJ2-5|many
CASRKTGGRETQYF
TGTGCCAGTAGGAAAACAGGGGGACGAGAGACCCAGTACTTC
>TRBV11-2|-|TRBJ1-1|-
CASSLEGYGAEAFF
TGTGCCAGCAGCTTAGAGGGGTACGGGGCTGAAGCTTTCTTT
>TRBV6-2/TRBV6-3|-|TRBJ2-7|-
CASSSIVLGDYEQYF
TGTGCCAGCAGTTCCATCGTCCTAGGCGACTACGAGCAGTACTTC
>TRBV27|-|TRBJ2-2|-
CASSFLGQNTGELFF
TGTGCCAGCAGTTTTTTAGGACAGAACACCGGGGAGCTGTTTTTT
>TRBV5-1|-|TRBJ1-2|-
CASSVSRGGVPGGYTF
TGCGCCAGCAGCGTTTCTCGAGGGGGAGTCCCCGGCGGCTACACCTTC
>TRBV10-1|TRBD2|TRBJ2-5|-
CASGGLAERREGQGIQETQYF
TGCGCCAGCGGGGGACTAGCCGAAAGGCGGGAGGGCCAAGGAATCCAAGAGACCCAGTACTTC
>TRBV24-1|TRBD1|TRBJ1-2|-
CATSDFRTGGTGGYTF
TGTGCCACCAGTGATTTCAGGACAGGGGGTACCGGTGGCTACACCTTC
>TRBV3-1/TRBV3-2|-|TRBJ1-5|-
CASSQGSAGNQPQHF
TGTGCCAGCAGCCAAGGGAGTGCGGGCAATCAGCCCCAGCATTTT
>TRBV14|TRBD2|TRBJ2-1|-
CASSQAGWLAGYNEQFF
TGTGCCAGCAGCCAAGCGGGCTGGCTAGCGGGCTACAATGAGCAGTTCTTC